Included here is one T cell receptor (beta chain) sequence, with context. The age range of participants was 18 to 89 years, with residence in about two dozen US areas. Cohorts were assigned according to the clinical history that participants reported. This entry belongs to a study of blood T cell repertoires in COVID-19. The CDR3 loop spans 11 amino acids. Per germline, CDR1 SQVTM and CDR2 ANQGSEA. V shed 2 bases and J shed 8 bases, with 9 bases lying between them. Sequenced by immunoSEQ multiplex PCR; TCRdb stores in-frame clones only, minus some. The sample yields around 260,000 clones, around 84% seen once.

Material: PBMCs or T cells enriched from blood (not recorded which). The clonotype originates from a man under 40 with acute COVID-19. The V gene is TRBV29-1, the J gene TRBJ2-5, with D unclear. The CDR3 here is CSVEPERTQYF. CDR3 coding DNA: TGCAGCGTTGAACCGGAGAGAACCCAGTACTTC.